What follows are 20 T cell receptor beta chains derived from one specimen sequenced in a study of beta chain features in type 1 diabetes. Whole-study findings and limits: Significant though moderate, a shortening of TCRB CDR3s appeared in all four CD4+ subsets of Type 1 diabetes patients.

No antigens are known for them. Expressed TCRB transcripts were sequenced because the isolated RNA had all been reverse transcribed beforehand. Measured with immunoSEQ multiplex PCR; TCRdb has only the in-frame clones, and not every one. In the table there are about 340,000 clones, approximately 15% of which are singletons. Source material: naive CD4+ T cells from blood. Every receptor here comes from a woman aged 18 to 35 with type 1 diabetes.

This clone turned up a few times. The V and J genes are TRBV10-2 and TRBJ2-5, with TRBD2 identical over 8 bases. Germline V gene data show CDR1 as WSHSY and CDR2 as SAAADI. The CDR3 totals 12 residues. V shed 7 bases, J shed 5 bases, and the junction held 3 bases outside the gene matches. The CDR3 DNA is TGCGCCAGCACGCTAGCGGGTGAGACCCAGTACTTC. Its protein is CASTLAGETQYF.

This chain joins TRBV9 and TRBJ1-2; no clear D. The germline V gene encodes CDR1 SGDLS and CDR2 YYNGEE. Trimming took 3 bases from V and 4 from J, leaving 10 bases between them. This CDR3 is built from 13 residues. The CDR3 bases are TGTGCCAGCAGCGAGAGACACGGCTATGGCTACACCTTC. Residues: CASSERHGYGYTF. The full variable domain, its missing parts supplied by reference TRBV9 and TRBJ1-2, is DSGVTQTPKHLITATGQRVTLRCSPRSGDLSVYWYQQSLDQGLQFLIQYYNGEERAKGNILERFSAQQFPDLHSELNLSSLELGDSALYFCASSERHGYGYTFGSGTRLTVV.

V and J are TRBV23-1 and TRBJ2-1; perhaps TRBD2 as D (6 bases). TRBV23-1 is designated an ORF whose function remains uncertain. This CDR3 region has 16 residues. Trimming stripped 7 bases from V and 1 base from J, with 17 bases between. In DNA form, the CDR3 reads TGCGCCAGCATCGCCCCTACGGGAGATTCCTACAATGAGCAGTTCTTC. Translation gives CASIAPTGDSYNEQFF.

This clone was detected only a few times. The V and J genes are TRBV28 and TRBJ2-6; tentatively, D is TRBD1 (5 bases). This CDR3 spans 17 amino acids. V lost 5 bases to trimming and J lost 0 bases, with 14 bases between them. Germline-derived CDR1 and CDR2 are MDHEN and SYDVKM. The CDR3 DNA reads TGTGCCAGCAGTCCCAGGGCTTTCTCCTCTGGGGCCAACGTCCTGACTTTC. Its translation is CASSPRAFSSGANVLTF.

The chain carries TRBV5-1 and TRBJ2-1, with 10 bases that match TRBD2. Germline assignment: CDR1 SGHRS and CDR2 YFSETQ. Unmatched junction bases numbered 12, after V lost 4 bases and J lost 8 bases. This CDR3 comprises 16 residues. CDR3 sequence (DNA): TGCGCCAGCAGCCGTCAGCTAGCGGGAGCTAGAGATGAGCAGTTCTTC. Its protein product is CASSRQLAGARDEQFF.

This chain joins TRBV7-9 and TRBJ1-1; 9 bases line up with TRBD1. Germline lookup yields CDR1 SEHNR and CDR2 FQNEAQ (reference sequence). CDR3 size: 16 residues. J was trimmed by 6 bases and V by 5 bases; bases with no gene match: 13. CDR3 protein: CASSSGGTGLFAEAFF. The CDR3 DNA sequence: TGTGCCAGCAGCAGCGGCGGGACAGGGCTTTTCGCTGAAGCTTTCTTT.

V and J are TRBV25-1 and TRBJ2-7; the D gene is possibly TRBD1 (6 bases). Deletions cut 4 bases from V and 1 base from J, with 11 bases between. Germline V gene data show CDR1 as MGHDK and CDR2 as SYGVNS. The CDR3 is made up of 14 amino acids. CDR3 nucleotide sequence: TGTGCCAGCAGTGGGGGACATGGGTCCTACGAGCAGTACTTC. Encoded protein: CASSGGHGSYEQYF.

This clone was counted between two and nine times. CDR3 coding DNA: TGTGCCAGCAGCCCGGGGGGTCTAGCGTTGGAGACCCAGTACTTC. Translated, it gives CASSPGGLALETQYF. The V gene is TRBV5-4, the J gene TRBJ2-5, with 7 bases fitting TRBD2. The CDR3 runs to 15 residues. Germline V gene sequence: CDR1 SGHNT, CDR2 YYREEE (reference sequence). Unmatched junction bases numbered 11, after V lost 4 bases and J lost 5 bases.

This clone was observed a few times. The chain employs TRBV5-1 and TRBJ2-2; 10 bases map to TRBD1. The CDR3 contains 16 residues. The V segment lost 6 bases and the J segment 4 bases; nucleotides outside the gene matches: 9. Germline CDR1 reads SGHRS; CDR2 reads YFSETQ. CDR3 amino acids: CASTVTGGDPTGELFF. Here the CDR3 DNA reads TGCGCCAGCACCGTGACAGGGGGCGACCCCACCGGGGAGCTGTTTTTT.

The table lists this clone with a few counts. V gene TRBV28 combines with J gene TRBJ2-5, with a tentative D call TRBD2 (6 bases). The CDR3 spans 15 residues. Germline lookup yields CDR1 MDHEN and CDR2 SYDVKM. Trimming pared 4 bases from V and 1 base from J, leaving 13 bases between. The CDR3 sequence is CASSSPEGGQETQYF. The CDR3 DNA follows: TGTGCCAGCAGTTCCCCCGAGGGAGGCCAAGAGACCCAGTACTTC.

This clone was counted only a few times. This chain connects TRBV10-3 to TRBJ2-4; 8 nucleotides line up with TRBD1. V lost 0 bases to trimming and J lost 8 bases; unmatched junction nucleotides: 6. The CDR3 totals 15 residues. Germline V lookup: CDR1 ENHRY, CDR2 SYGVKD. This chain's CDR3 is CAISESDRVKDIQYF. Here the CDR3 DNA reads TGTGCCATCAGTGAGTCGGACAGGGTGAAGGACATTCAGTACTTC.

This clone was counted only a few times. The chain joins TRBV10-3 to TRBJ1-2; D call uncertain. CDR3 length equals 13 residues. The germline V gene has CDR1 ENHRY and CDR2 SYGVKD. The V end was cut by 2 bases, the J end by 0 bases, with 4 bases between. The CDR3 nucleotides are TGTGCCATCAGTGAGACGGCTAACTATGGCTACACCTTC. Translation: CAISETANYGYTF.

This chain links TRBV7-2 with TRBJ2-7, with a tentative D call TRBD1 (6 bases). Trimming stripped 5 bases from V and 0 bases from J, with 14 bases between. Germline CDR1 SGHTA, CDR2 FQGNSA. This CDR3 has 15 residues. The CDR3 here is CASSLRGHSSYEQYV. The CDR3 region has the DNA TGTGCCAGCAGCCTGAGGGGACACAGCTCCTACGAGCAGTACGTC.

The rearrangement joins TRBV7-9 to TRBJ1-2; weak D call: TRBD1 (6 bases). The CDR3 has 18 residues. The V gene's germline CDR1 is SEHNR and CDR2 FQNEAQ (reference sequence). Trimming cost V 1 base and J 4 bases, with 22 bases left between them. This CDR3 reads CASSLGPFRQDVGYGYTF. As DNA, the CDR3 is TGTGCCAGCAGCTTAGGTCCCTTTCGACAGGATGTGGGCTATGGCTACACCTTC.

This clone occurred a few times. This sequence joins TRBV7-2 and TRBJ2-4; 7 bases are a match to TRBD2. After removal of 4 bases from V and 6 bases from J, the junction contained 15 bases not matched to a gene. The CDR3 contains 17 residues. Germline CDR1 and CDR2: SGHTA and FQGNSA. The CDR3 bases are TGTGCCAGCAGCTGGGCTAGCGGACGTGTTGTGGGAAACATTCAGTACTTC. This sequence encodes CASSWASGRVVGNIQYF.

The V gene is TRBV11-1, the J gene TRBJ1-2; perhaps TRBD1 as D (6 bases). V lost 6 bases and J 7 bases, leaving 18 bases between the germline ends. The CDR3 runs to 14 residues. Germline CDR1 reads SGHAT; CDR2 reads FQDESV (reference sequence). The CDR3 protein is CASSVDRLGSGYTF. CDR3 nucleotides: TGTGCCAGCAGTGTCGACAGGCTTGGATCTGGCTACACCTTC. Supplemented by reference TRBV11-1 and TRBJ1-2, the full variable domain reads EAEVAQSPRYKITEKSQAVAFWCDPISGHATLYWYRQILGQGPELLVQFQDESVVDDSQLPKDRFSAERLKGVDSTLKIQPAELGDSAMYLCASSVDRLGSGYTFGSGTRLTVV.

This clone was counted only a few times. V gene TRBV6-5 combines with J gene TRBJ2-3; TRBD2 matches at 12 bases. The CDR3 runs 15 residues. With V trimmed by 5 bases and J by 1 base, 1 base remained unmatched. From germline, CDR1 is MNHEY and CDR2 SVGAGI. The CDR3 bases are TGTGCCAGCAGTCGACTAGCGGGAGGCACAGATACGCAGTATTTT. Amino acids: CASSRLAGGTDTQYF.

The rearrangement links TRBV18 to TRBJ2-7; TRBD1 agrees at 7 bases. This CDR3 spans 15 amino acids. Per the germline V gene, CDR1 is KGHSH and CDR2 is LQKENI. Trimming at V came to 3 bases and at J to 2 bases, leaving 7 bases not matched to a gene. CDR3 in amino acids: CASSPPDRAPYEQYF. DNA of the CDR3: TGTGCCAGCTCACCTCCCGACAGGGCCCCCTACGAGCAGTACTTC.

This clone occurred a few times. The chain carries TRBV30 and TRBJ2-5, with 12 bases lining up with TRBD2. This CDR3 has 16 residues. Germline CDR1 is GTSNPN and CDR2 is SVGIG (reference sequence). V shed 2 bases, J shed 3 bases, and the junction held 7 bases outside the gene matches. As DNA, the CDR3 is TGTGCCTGGAGTCCAGGACTAGCGGGACCGGAAGAGACCCAGTACTTC. Translated: CAWSPGLAGPEETQYF.

This clone has a handful of counts. V usage is TRBV6-1 and J usage is TRBJ2-7, with D possibly matching TRBD1 (6 bases). The CDR3 has 12 residues. Germline lookup yields CDR1 MNHNS and CDR2 SASEGT. Trimming shortened V by 1 base and J by 9 bases, and 10 bases separated the two germline ends. CDR3 protein: CASSEGGQPQYF. The CDR3 DNA follows: TGTGCCAGCAGTGAAGGAGGACAGCCGCAGTACTTC.